This T cell receptor beta chain comes out of a study of cytomegalovirus exposure and HLA in healthy donors. Findings and limits, study-wide: Later analysis found that TCR beta chains associated with HLA were more clonally expanded than other, equally common chains. In a later analysis, HLA-C alleles had the fewest associated TCRs, DRB1 alleles the most.

The germline CDR1 and CDR2 sequences are LNHNV and YYDKDF (reference sequence). The CDR3 is 15 residues long. Trimming at V came to 1 base and at J to 7 bases, leaving 6 bases not matched to a gene. Primers for the PCR totalled 60 Vbeta and 13 Jbeta. Clones were read by immunoSEQ multiplex PCR, and TCRdb kept only the in-frame ones, dropping some. This sample carries 140,000 to 150,000 clones, around 73% of them seen once, and the ten largest clones take around 3.2%. Concerning this clone itself: Antigen unknown.

This chain connects TRBV15 to TRBJ2-2; TRBD2 matches at 7 bases. This clonotype originated in a female donor in good health and CMV-seronegative. Material: PBMCs. CDR3 protein: CATSRARDYGGELFF. The CDR3 nucleotides read TGTGCCACCAGCAGAGCCCGGGACTACGGCGGGGAGCTGTTTTTT.